This T cell receptor beta chain was recovered during a study of cytomegalovirus exposure and HLA in healthy donors. Study-wide findings and caveats: A missense variant in DCLRE1C was later tied to TCR beta V- and J-gene trimming. Data from an earlier analysis indicated that most TCR beta V segments were productive either about 90% or about 30% of the time.

The primer mix had 60 Vbeta and 13 Jbeta primers. The repertoire was sequenced with immunoSEQ multiplex PCR; TCRdb's copy has only in-frame clones and lacks some. The repertoire holds about 94,000 clones, with 81% as singletons. With regard to this clone: The target antigen is unknown.

The CDR3 is made up of 16 amino acids. V lost 5 bases and J lost 0, with 14 bases in between. The germline V gene encodes CDR1 LNHDA and CDR2 SQIVND (reference sequence). It was healthy bone marrow donors who served as donors. This donor lacks a recorded CMV serostatus. The chain is built from TRBV19 and TRBJ1-3; TRBD1 is a possible D gene (5 bases). The source material was PBMCs. The clonotype originates from a human donor in good health. CDR3 residues: CASSLSGLNSGNTIYF. CDR3 nucleotide sequence: TGTGCCAGTAGTCTATCGGGACTGAACTCTGGAAACACCATATATTTT. The complete variable domain, with remaining parts taken from reference TRBV19 and TRBJ1-3, reads DGGITQSPKYLFRKEGQNVTLSCEQNLNHDAMYWYRQDPGQGLRLIYYSQIVNDFQKGDIAEGYSVSREKKESFPLTVTSAQKNPTAFYLCASSLSGLNSGNTIYFGEGSWLTVV.